This TCR beta chain was observed in a study of tumor-infiltrating lymphocytes in localized non-small cell lung cancer listed by TCRdb under 2021. For context, the study as a whole: The cohort included patients whose samples were collected after neoadjuvant chemotherapy, as well as both smokers and never-smokers and several histologies. The paired tumor versus uninvolved lung comparison of immunoSEQ T-cell fraction included around 55 patients. The same patients underwent several integrated assays, with TCR sequencing performed together with flow cytometry, multiplex immunofluorescence, RNA-seq, exome sequencing and proteomics. Resected tumor tissue and uninvolved lung tissue described as non-adjacent to the tumor were contributed by each patient, with both tissues obtained from the same patient. The overall ICON cohort was composed of over a hundred surgical patients with localized non-small cell lung cancer whose tumors were resected.

Study-wide conclusions, independent of this receptor: Different pieces of the same tissue were used for different assays, so technical variation could not be separated from intratumor heterogeneity. TCR-derived T-cell fraction did not differ between the flow cytometry-defined immunotypes IM1 (good prognosis) and IM2 (poor prognosis). No association of tumor T-cell fraction from TCR sequencing with recurrence-free survival was found (p = 0.61). Assay coverage differed among patients according to how much tissue was available, so only a subset of the cohort had TCR sequencing. TCRbeta sequencing supported higher T cell infiltration in tumors than in uninvolved lung tissue, consistent with immunofluorescence CD3 counts.

Comments on this clone: The specificity of this receptor is unknown. No much larger clone is present one base from it, and per-base qualities are unavailable.

TCR sequencing with the immunoSEQ assay provided the T-cell fraction in tumor and uninvolved lung tissue. Per the authors' processing: For survival analysis, patients were divided into high (upper tertile) and low (lower two tertiles) T-cell fraction groups, which were compared by log-rank test. A signed-rank test was used to check for differences in T-cell fraction between paired tumor and uninvolved lung. TCRdb mirrors the immuneACCESS table, restricted to in-frame sequences. Some clones are absent from its copies; in checked studies, under half trace to an unresolved V gene, and the reason for the others is unknown. V, J and clone size were drawn from that table, and D and trimming were deduced from the DNA. The sample table records approximately 13,000 clones; less than 85% of these occur just once. The ten largest account for under 15% of the sample. Patient enrollment in ICON started in early 2016, and the final patient was enrolled in 2018. Fresh tumor and matched uninvolved tissue for in-depth immune analyses, including TCR sequencing, were collected from a subcohort of around 76 patients. No cell sorting was done, and TCR sequencing was instead run on DNA isolated from bulk tissue.

Specimen: lung tumor tissue. The sequence derives from a human donor with non-small cell lung cancer.

The CDR3 in this case is CASSEQSDTQYF. The nucleotide sequence reads TGTGCCAGCAGTGAACAAAGTGATACGCAGTATTTT. The rearrangement joined TRBV2 to TRBJ2-3, with no confident D gene call. Spanning cysteine to phenylalanine, the CDR3 consists of 12 amino acids. The only DNA kept is the CDR3, 36 bases in frame from the first base. Cut back by 2 bases and 6 bases, the V and J ends lie 6 bases apart. The germline V gene yields SNHLY for CDR1 and FYNNEI for CDR2.